Given below is one T cell receptor (beta chain) in context. This sample stems from a study of blood T cell repertoires in COVID-19. For the study at large: Acute and convalescent COVID-19 specimens originated in the United States, Italy and Spain.

How the authors handled the data: Nucleated cell counts were estimated from reference gene primer amplification. Sequencing was performed with immunoSEQ multiplex PCR; in TCRdb, only in-frame clones are kept and a portion is missing. V and J calls and clone size are given by that table; D and trimming were obtained from the DNA. The table records 200,000 to 250,000 clones, around 84% of them present only once. Trimming took 3 bases from V and 3 from J; bases not matched to a gene: 7. CDR1 is KGHDR, CDR2 SFDVKD, per germline. The CDR3 extends over 15 amino acids. The clonotype originates from a young man with active or convalescent COVID-19. The sequencing sample was made of peripheral blood. V gene TRBV24-1 combines with J gene TRBJ2-7; 7 nucleotides agree with TRBD2. In nucleotides, the CDR3 is TGTGCCACCAGTGATGGGGGGGGACCATACTACGAGCAGTACTTC. It translates to CATSDGGGPYYEQYF.